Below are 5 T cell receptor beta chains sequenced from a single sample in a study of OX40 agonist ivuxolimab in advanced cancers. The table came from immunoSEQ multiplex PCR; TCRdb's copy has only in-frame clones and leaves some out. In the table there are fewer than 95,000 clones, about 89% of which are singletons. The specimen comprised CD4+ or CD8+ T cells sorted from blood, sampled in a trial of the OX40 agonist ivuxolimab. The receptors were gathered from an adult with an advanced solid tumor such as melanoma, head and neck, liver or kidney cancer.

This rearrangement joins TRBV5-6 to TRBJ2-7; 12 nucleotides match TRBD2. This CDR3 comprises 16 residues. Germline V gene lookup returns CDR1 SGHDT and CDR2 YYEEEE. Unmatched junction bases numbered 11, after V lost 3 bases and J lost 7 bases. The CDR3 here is CASSSSGRGMFKEQYF. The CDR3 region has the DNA TGTGCCAGCAGCTCTAGCGGGAGGGGGATGTTTAAGGAGCAGTACTTC.

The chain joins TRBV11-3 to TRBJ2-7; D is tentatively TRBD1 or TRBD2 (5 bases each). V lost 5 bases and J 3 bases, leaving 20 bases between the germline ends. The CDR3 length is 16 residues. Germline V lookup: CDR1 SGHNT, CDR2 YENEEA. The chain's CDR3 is CASSPPSTGTVYEQYF. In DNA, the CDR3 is TGTGCCAGCAGCCCCCCCTCCACCGGGACGGTCTACGAGCAGTACTTC.

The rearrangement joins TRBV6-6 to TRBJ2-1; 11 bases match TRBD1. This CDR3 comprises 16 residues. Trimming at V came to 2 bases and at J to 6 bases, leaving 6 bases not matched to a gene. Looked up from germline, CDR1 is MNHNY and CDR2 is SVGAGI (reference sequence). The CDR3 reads CASSYPGTGGFNEQFF. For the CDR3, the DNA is TGTGCCAGCAGTTACCCCGGGACAGGGGGTTTCAATGAGCAGTTCTTC.

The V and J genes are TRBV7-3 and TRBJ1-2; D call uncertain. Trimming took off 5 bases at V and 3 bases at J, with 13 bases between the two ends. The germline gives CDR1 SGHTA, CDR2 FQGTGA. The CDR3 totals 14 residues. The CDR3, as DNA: TGTGCCAGCAGCCAAGGGCATCTCGACTATGGCTACACCTTC. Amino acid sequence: CASSQGHLDYGYTF. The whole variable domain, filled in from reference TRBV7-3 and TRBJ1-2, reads GAGVSQTPSNKVTEKGKYVELRCDPISGHTALYWYRQSLGQGPEFLIYFQGTGAADDSGLPNDRFFAVRPEGSVSTLKIQRTERGDSAVYLCASSQGHLDYGYTFGSGTRLTVV.

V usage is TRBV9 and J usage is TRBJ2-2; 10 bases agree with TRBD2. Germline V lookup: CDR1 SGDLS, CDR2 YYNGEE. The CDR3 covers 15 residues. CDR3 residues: CGLAKRGGNTGELFF. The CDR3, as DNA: TGTGGCCTGGCGAAGCGGGGGGGGAACACCGGGGAGCTGTTTTTT.